This TCR beta chain is drawn from a study of identical twins (TCRdb year 2016). About the study as a whole: TCR alpha and beta repertoires from monozygotic twins, unrelated adults of various ages and cord blood were deep-sequenced to test whether fetal clonotypes persist. To rule out contamination, replicate twin experiments were performed at different times with different library preparation protocols.

The library was generated by 5' RACE. TCRdb lists the instrument as Illumina HiSeq 2000. A universal primer binding site was added through template switching, and the final cDNA carried a unique molecular identifier so that TCR cDNA molecules could be counted accurately. Specific primers in the conserved constant-segment region were used to synthesize first-strand cDNA for TCR alpha and beta chains. To control for contamination, each cDNA library was double barcoded with a SMART-Mk sample barcode plus Illumina barcodes. Two successive PCR steps introduced TruSeq adapter sequences along with Illumina sample barcodes. Sequencing of the TCR alpha and beta cDNA libraries was done on the Illumina HiSeq platform using custom primers. Processing in the source paper ran as follows. Raw reads were processed with MiGEC to extract unique molecular identifiers, and MiXCR was used to determine CDR3 positions. For each individual, recombination models were inferred using an EM algorithm with the repgenHMM and IGoR tools. The tcR package in R was used for shared clonotype analysis, with sharing normalized by the product of cloneset sizes. Out-of-frame nonproductive sequences were analyzed to study raw recombination free of thymic and clonal selection effects. TCRdb took the public reads, trimmed them with fastp at Q25, ran MiXCR for clone calling and kept in-frame beta chains. CDR3 protein sequences are deduplicated, and each keeps its most common genes and DNA. Here the V and J calls rest on TCRdb's processing, not on the authors' analysis. The table for this sample lists around 550,000 distinct CDR3 sequences; 15% of them were counted only once. Jointly, the top ten make up more than 0.4% of the sample.

Only healthy Caucasian donors were included. Three pairs of female monozygotic twins, all aged roughly 18 to 30 years, were included in the twin cohort. CD4+ and CD8+ T cell populations were isolated with positive isolation kits from Invitrogen. Concerning this clonotype itself: Its antigen has not been determined. One base away there is no much larger clone; base qualities are not given.

The V end loses 1 base and the J end loses 6 bases, and a stretch of 11 bases separates them. The CDR3 goes from the cysteine to the phenylalanine over 14 residues. Only the CDR3 region is kept as DNA, spanning 42 bases read in frame from base 1. Looking up the germline V gene yields CDR1 MNHEY and CDR2 SVGAGI. Study-level results and caveats: Invariant T cells such as MAIT and iNKT could partly confound zero-insertion analyses, although diverse VJ usage argued against such confounding for most clonotypes. Out-of-frame TCR alpha sequences shared between twins showed an excess of low generation-probability sequences compared with coincidental sharing between unrelated individuals. In beta out-of-frame sequences, excess twin sharing was weaker, because having fewer shared sequences lowered the signal-to-noise ratio. Out-of-frame TCR alpha sharing in monozygotic twins was systematically underestimated by recombination models, whereas sharing between unrelated individuals was in agreement with the recombination models. Fewer insertions were carried by abundant cord blood beta clonotypes; a weaker similar trend was observed in young adult naive repertoires, while no such trend was observed in memory repertoires. Conclusions relied on cross-sectional statistical analysis, since the same donors could not be followed over many years.

This same sample was also part of a study on yellow fever vaccine responses in identical twins. Drawing on the second study: The T cell response to vaccination in identical twins was reported by the authors to appear partly convergent and partly personalized. Focusing on identical twins, the study followed the T cell clones that responded to the vaccine, and did so with precision.

This sequence uses TRBV6-5 and TRBJ2-3; TRBD2 could be the D gene, as 7 bases match. The sample taken for sequencing was CD4+ T cells sorted from blood. The receptor's source is a woman between 18 and 29 years old in good health. The DNA sequence reads TGTGCCAGCAGTTACTGGGGGGGGCACGATACGCAGTATTTT. This sequence encodes CASSYWGGHDTQYF.